This T cell receptor (beta chain) was obtained from a study of spatial heterogeneity in lung cancer. About the research overall: PBMC samples from follow-up, when available, were sequenced at a median of approximately 24 months post-resection.

The time point here: blood at routine non-recurrence follow-up after resection. Tumor, nontumor lung or frozen PBMC supplied whole RNA, sequenced without sorting. TCRdb reprocessed the 5' RACE reads via MiXCR and lists one record per CDR3 protein. The data show over 95,000 distinct CDR3 sequences, under 14% seen once. CDR1 and CDR2 (germline): SGHTA, FQGNSA. This CDR3 has 14 residues. Trimming pared 7 bases from V and 3 bases from J, leaving 14 bases between. This clonotype was observed a handful of times. This TCR came from a female donor with early-stage non-small cell lung cancer. The chain combines TRBV7-2 with TRBJ2-3, with a weak D call TRBD2 (6 bases). Sequencing was performed on PBMCs, taken at follow-up. CDR3 amino acids: CASMASAGTDTQYF. CDR3 in DNA: TGTGCCAGCATGGCTAGCGCAGGGACAGATACGCAGTATTTT.